This T cell receptor (beta chain) was identified during a study of siplizumab effects on memory and regulatory T cells. Approximately 100,000 TCR templates per sample were sequenced. Some clones are missing from TCRdb's copy, which holds only in-frame ones; the method was immunoSEQ multiplex PCR. In the table there are some 110,000 clones, over 90% of which are singletons. The CDR3 totals 15 residues. CDR1 is MNHEY and CDR2 is SVGAGI in the germline V gene. Unmatched junction bases numbered 6, after V lost 4 bases and J lost 2 bases. Study observations and caveats: It was not possible to assign a naive or memory phenotype to roughly 80-97% of proliferating CD4+ or CD8+ clones. Sequences that were alloreactive and traceable to unstimulated CD4+ memory cells were significantly reduced by siplizumab. Controls showed an average of approximately 27% Treg-derived mappable alloreactive CD4+ clones, while siplizumab showed about 69%.

With respect to this clone: The antigen is unknown.

This clonotype was obtained from a human donor in good health. Material: Tregs sorted from blood. This chain joins TRBV6-5 and TRBJ2-5; TRBD1 matches 8 bases. The CDR3, as DNA: TGTGCCAGCAGTTGGAGAAACAGGGGGCAAGAGACCCAGTACTTC. Encoded protein: CASSWRNRGQETQYF.